The rows below give T cell receptor beta chains drawn from one sample of a study of cytomegalovirus exposure and HLA in healthy donors. Assay used: immunoSEQ multiplex PCR; TCRdb lists only in-frame clones, some missing. The top ten hold approximately 2.5% of the sample, which has over 200,000 clones, around 64% seen once. The specimen was PBMCs. The source of these receptors is a man in his forties or fifties in good health and CMV-seropositive. Both conserved end residues are part of each CDR3. A D gene is named only where the DNA matches it firmly. Size is stated for part of the rows, as once, few or many counts, or as a class when the clone is expanded.

abundance	d_gene	j_gene	v_gene	CDR3aa	CDR3nt
once	TRBD1	TRBJ2-3	TRBV4-3	CASSLTGGTDTQYF	TGCGCCAGCAGCCTGACAGGGGGCACAGATACGCAGTATTTT
.	TRBD2	TRBJ2-5	TRBV19	CASSRGLAGRETRYF	TGTGCCAGTAGTAGGGGGCTAGCGGGGAGGGAGACCCGGTACTTC
.	.	TRBJ1-2	TRBV11-2	CASSSLTFRELNYGYTF	TGTGCCAGCAGCTCCCTAACCTTCCGGGAGCTAAACTATGGCTACACCTTC
.	TRBD2	TRBJ2-2	TRBV5-5	CASLRTSGTGELFF	TGTGCCAGCCTCCGGACTAGTGGTACCGGGGAGCTGTTTTTT
.	TRBD1	TRBJ2-7	TRBV7-2	CASSLGQGREQYF	TGTGCCAGCAGCTTGGGACAGGGTCGCGAGCAGTACTTC
.	.	TRBJ2-1	TRBV6-6	CASTGVGGQNEQFF	TGTGCCAGCACGGGGGTGGGGGGGCAGAATGAGCAGTTCTTC
.	TRBD1	TRBJ1-6	TRBV6-6	CASIQGQQSGNSPLHF	TGTGCCAGCATTCAGGGACAGCAAAGCGGTAATTCACCCCTCCACTTT
.	.	TRBJ2-7	TRBV7-9	CASSLAGSEQYF	TGTGCCAGCAGCTTAGCAGGGAGCGAGCAGTACTTC
.	.	TRBJ2-7	TRBV7-9	CASSLDGERGSWYEQYF	TGTGCCAGCAGCTTAGACGGAGAGAGGGGGAGTTGGTACGAGCAGTACTTC
.	.	TRBJ1-5	TRBV19	CASSVQGRNQPQHF	TGTGCCAGTAGTGTCCAGGGTAGAAATCAGCCCCAGCATTTT
.	TRBD2	TRBJ2-7	TRBV19	CASSVTSGGAYEQYF	TGTGCCAGTAGTGTGACTAGCGGGGGGGCTTACGAGCAGTACTTC
few	TRBD1	TRBJ1-3	TRBV6-5	CASSMGQVGNTIYF	TGTGCCAGCAGTATGGGACAGGTTGGAAACACCATATATTTT
.	.	TRBJ2-5	TRBV29-1	CSVFWGHTQEAQYF	TGCAGCGTGTTTTGGGGACACACCCAAGAGGCCCAGTACTTC
.	.	TRBJ2-7	TRBV5-8	CASSFRGIGSDEQYF	TGTGCCAGCAGTTTTAGGGGGATCGGATCGGACGAGCAGTACTTC
.	TRBD2	TRBJ2-2	TRBV6-4	CASSDTGLAGATGELFF	TGTGCCAGCAGTGACACGGGACTAGCGGGGGCCACCGGGGAGCTGTTTTTT
.	TRBD1	TRBJ2-3	TRBV5-1	CASSPGQGRADTQYF	TGCGCCAGCAGCCCGGGACAGGGACGCGCAGATACGCAGTATTTT
.	.	TRBJ2-7	TRBV5-1	CASSLGPGAEQYF	TGCGCCAGCAGCTTGGGGCCAGGGGCCGAGCAGTACTTC
.	.	TRBJ1-2	TRBV5-6	CASSLGTGWEVNYGYTF	TGTGCCAGCAGCCTGGGTACAGGGTGGGAAGTTAACTATGGCTACACCTTC
.	TRBD1	TRBJ1-4	TRBV19	CASSRTGPEKLFF	TGTGCCAGTAGCCGGACAGGGCCTGAAAAACTGTTTTTT
.	.	TRBJ1-6	TRBV2	CASRDFEDSPLHF	TGTGCCAGCCGGGACTTCGAGGATTCACCCCTCCACTTT
few	.	TRBJ2-3	TRBV7-6	CASSPGVSTDTQYF	TGTGCCAGCAGCCCCGGGGTTAGCACAGATACGCAGTATTTT
.	.	TRBJ1-1	TRBV5-1	CASSPAGDTEAFF	TGCGCCAGCAGCCCGGCCGGGGACACTGAAGCTTTCTTT
.	TRBD1	TRBJ1-1	TRBV23-1	CASSQSGRGQSEAFF	TGCGCCAGCAGCCAATCGGGCAGGGGGCAAAGTGAAGCTTTCTTT
.	TRBD1	TRBJ1-1	TRBV10-2	CASRSGTGDTEAFF	TGCGCCAGCAGGTCCGGGACAGGGGACACTGAAGCTTTCTTT
.	.	TRBJ1-5	TRBV6-6	CASTGHRVQQPQHF	TGTGCCAGCACCGGACACAGGGTTCAACAGCCCCAGCATTTT
.	.	TRBJ1-4	TRBV4-3	CASSQGEGFEEKLFF	TGCGCCAGCAGCCAAGGAGAGGGCTTTGAGGAAAAACTGTTTTTT
.	.	TRBJ1-1	TRBV4-2	CASSQGQTNTEAFF	TGTGCCAGCAGCCAAGGACAAACGAACACTGAAGCTTTCTTT
once	TRBD2	TRBJ2-2	TRBV28	CASSLLAGGPDTGELFF	TGTGCCAGCAGTCTTCTAGCGGGGGGGCCCGACACCGGGGAGCTGTTTTTT
.	TRBD1	TRBJ1-6	TRBV25-1	CASRRQGIVDSPLHF	TGTGCCAGCAGGAGACAGGGGATTGTTGATTCACCCCTCCACTTT
few	TRBD1	TRBJ1-2	TRBV27	CASSFKYAGGHGYTF	TGTGCCAGCAGTTTTAAATACGCAGGGGGCCATGGCTACACCTTC
.	.	TRBJ2-2	TRBV7-7	CASSPWGGTANTGELFF	TGTGCCAGCAGCCCCTGGGGCGGGACAGCTAACACCGGGGAGCTGTTTTTT
.	.	TRBJ1-1	TRBV6-6	CASCPDWGAEAFF	TGTGCCAGCTGCCCGGATTGGGGCGCTGAAGCTTTCTTT
.	TRBD1	TRBJ2-5	TRBV11-2	CASSFTGTGPQETQYF	TGTGCCAGCAGTTTCACCGGGACAGGGCCCCAAGAGACCCAGTACTTC
.	TRBD1	TRBJ1-1	TRBV4-1	CASSGTGGWNTEAFF	TGCGCCAGCAGCGGCACAGGGGGCTGGAACACTGAAGCTTTCTTT
.	.	TRBJ1-6	TRBV4-2	CASSQAEVFRSPLHF	TGTGCCAGCAGCCAAGCAGAGGTTTTCCGTTCACCCCTCCACTTT
.	TRBD2	TRBJ2-1	TRBV9	CASSVAGGQLSSYNEQFF	TGTGCCAGCAGCGTAGCGGGGGGGCAGTTGAGCTCCTACAATGAGCAGTTCTTC
.	TRBD1	TRBJ2-3	TRBV28	CASTYRGRGKDTQYF	TGTGCCAGCACCTACCGGGGCAGGGGGAAAGATACGCAGTATTTT
.	.	TRBJ1-2	TRBV6-5	CASSPGHNYGYTF	TGTGCCAGCAGCCCGGGACATAACTATGGCTACACCTTC
.	TRBD1	TRBJ1-2	TRBV5-1	CASSPAGTGGYGYTF	TGCGCCAGCAGCCCCGCCGGGACAGGGGGGTATGGCTACACCTTC
.	.	TRBJ2-1	TRBV5-1	CASSLGRGINEQFF	TGCGCCAGCAGCTTGGGACGAGGGATCAATGAGCAGTTCTTC
.	.	TRBJ1-3	TRBV19	CASSIGLDRNTIYF	TGTGCCAGTAGTATAGGGCTCGACAGAAACACCATATATTTT
.	TRBD2	TRBJ2-3	TRBV5-1	CASSLVAGGLSSTDTQYF	TGCGCCAGCAGCTTGGTAGCGGGGGGTCTTTCTAGCACAGATACGCAGTATTTT